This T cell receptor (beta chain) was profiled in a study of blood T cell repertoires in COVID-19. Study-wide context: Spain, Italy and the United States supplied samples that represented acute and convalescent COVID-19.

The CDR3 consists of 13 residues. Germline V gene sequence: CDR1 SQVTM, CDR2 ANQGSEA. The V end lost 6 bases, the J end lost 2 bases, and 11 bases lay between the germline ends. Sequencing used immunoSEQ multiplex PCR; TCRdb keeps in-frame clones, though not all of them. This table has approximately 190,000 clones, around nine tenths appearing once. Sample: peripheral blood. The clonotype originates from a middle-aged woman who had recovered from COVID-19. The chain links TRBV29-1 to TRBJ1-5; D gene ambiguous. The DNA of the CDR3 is TGCAGCGTCGTCGGGTCGGGCAATCAGCCCCAGCATTTT. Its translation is CSVVGSGNQPQHF.